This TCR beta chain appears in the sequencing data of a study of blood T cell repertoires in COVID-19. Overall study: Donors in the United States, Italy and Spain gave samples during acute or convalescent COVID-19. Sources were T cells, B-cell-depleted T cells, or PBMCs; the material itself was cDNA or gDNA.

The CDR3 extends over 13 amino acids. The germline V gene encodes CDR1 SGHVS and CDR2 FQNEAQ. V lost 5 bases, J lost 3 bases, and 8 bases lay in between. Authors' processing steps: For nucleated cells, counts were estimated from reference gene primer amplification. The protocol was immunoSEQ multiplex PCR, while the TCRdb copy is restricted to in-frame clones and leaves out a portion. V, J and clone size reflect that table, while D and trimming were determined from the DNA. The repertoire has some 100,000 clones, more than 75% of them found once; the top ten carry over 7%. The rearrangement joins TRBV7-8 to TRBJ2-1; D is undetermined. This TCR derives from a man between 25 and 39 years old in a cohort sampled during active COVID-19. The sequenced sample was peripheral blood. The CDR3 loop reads CASSTTGYNEQFF. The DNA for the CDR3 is TGTGCCAGCAGCACGACTGGCTACAATGAGCAGTTCTTC.